One T cell receptor (beta chain) is described in this entry. TCRdb keeps only in-frame clones here, not all; method: immunoSEQ multiplex PCR. The data hold some 2,100,000 clones, with around 95% observed a single time. The sample belongs to a study of shared clonotypes between healthy human individuals. Sequencing used naive CD4+ T cells sorted from blood. Subset specified: CD45RA+ positively selected. This sequence originates from a man between 18 and 35 years old in good health.

The CDR3 region is CASSRTSGYNEQFF. CDR3 DNA: TGTGCCAGCAGTCGGACTAGCGGATACAATGAGCAGTTCTTC. This rearrangement joins TRBV7-3 to TRBJ2-1; 10 bases match TRBD2. This CDR3 is built from 14 residues. Per the germline V gene, CDR1 is SGHTA and CDR2 is FQGTGA. V dropped 6 bases and J dropped 4; count of bases not matched to a gene: 3.